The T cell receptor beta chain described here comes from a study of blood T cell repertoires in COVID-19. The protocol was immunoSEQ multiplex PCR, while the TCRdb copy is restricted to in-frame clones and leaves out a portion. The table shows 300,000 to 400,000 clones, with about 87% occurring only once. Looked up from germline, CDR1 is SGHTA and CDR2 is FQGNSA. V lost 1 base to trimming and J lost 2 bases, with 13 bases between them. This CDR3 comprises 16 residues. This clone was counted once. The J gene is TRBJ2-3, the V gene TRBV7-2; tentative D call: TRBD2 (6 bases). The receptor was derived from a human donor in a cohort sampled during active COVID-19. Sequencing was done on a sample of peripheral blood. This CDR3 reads CASSLVAGLSTDTQYF. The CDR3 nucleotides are TGTGCCAGCAGCTTAGTCGCGGGGCTATCCACAGATACGCAGTATTTT.